A selection of T cell receptor beta chains follows, all from one sample in a study of graft-versus-host responses after intestinal transplantation. The data were produced by immunoSEQ multiplex PCR, yet TCRdb's version contains in-frame clones alone and is incomplete. The sample has tens of thousands of clones, approximately 88% seen once; the top ten hold roughly 0.37%. These TCRs' antigens remain unknown. The sequencing used unstimulated CD4+ T cells sorted from spleen or lymph node cells, collected before intestinal transplant. Receptor source: a human donor who received an intestinal transplant. Both conserved end residues are part of each CDR3. Fields, in order: D gene, J gene, V gene, CDR3 protein. A D gene is named only where the DNA matches it firmly.

d_gene: TRBD2; j_gene: TRBJ2-3; v_gene: TRBV5-4; CDR3aa: CASSEGLAGVTDTQYF
d_gene: -; j_gene: TRBJ1-5; v_gene: TRBV15; CDR3aa: CATSRDRGGSNQPQHF
d_gene: -; j_gene: TRBJ2-2; v_gene: TRBV27; CDR3aa: CASSLGLTNTGELFF
d_gene: TRBD2; j_gene: TRBJ2-1; v_gene: TRBV28; CDR3aa: CASFQGGRHNEQFF
d_gene: TRBD1; j_gene: TRBJ1-2; v_gene: TRBV5-4; CDR3aa: CASSPGQGKANYGYTF
d_gene: TRBD2; j_gene: TRBJ2-7; v_gene: TRBV27; CDR3aa: CAGSLSSGVSYEQYF
d_gene: -; j_gene: TRBJ1-1; v_gene: TRBV27; CDR3aa: CASSLSGGLNTEAFF
d_gene: -; j_gene: TRBJ2-1; v_gene: TRBV15; CDR3aa: CATSRVGGTPSRGASGNEQFF
d_gene: -; j_gene: TRBJ2-3; v_gene: TRBV6-5; CDR3aa: CATVDRVLGTYTQYF
d_gene: -; j_gene: TRBJ2-7; v_gene: TRBV27; CDR3aa: CASSFKGGSSYEQYF
d_gene: -; j_gene: TRBJ2-5; v_gene: TRBV5-6; CDR3aa: CASSLAPGPEETQYF
d_gene: -; j_gene: TRBJ2-7; v_gene: TRBV25-1; CDR3aa: CASSLGAKRSEQYF
d_gene: TRBD1; j_gene: TRBJ2-7; v_gene: TRBV27; CDR3aa: CASSRSQGAVYEQYF
d_gene: TRBD1; j_gene: TRBJ2-5; v_gene: TRBV5-6; CDR3aa: CASSLTGGEETQYF
d_gene: -; j_gene: TRBJ1-2; v_gene: TRBV10-3; CDR3aa: CAISDRGRGYTF
d_gene: -; j_gene: TRBJ2-7; v_gene: TRBV6-1; CDR3aa: CASSEKPPGYEQYF
d_gene: -; j_gene: TRBJ1-5; v_gene: TRBV2; CDR3aa: CASSEGGGRGAGNQPQHF
d_gene: TRBD2; j_gene: TRBJ2-7; v_gene: TRBV5-1; CDR3aa: CASSLVEASGGYEQYF
d_gene: -; j_gene: TRBJ1-4; v_gene: TRBV6-5; CDR3aa: CASRFRGRREKLFF
d_gene: -; j_gene: TRBJ1-4; v_gene: TRBV4-1; CDR3aa: CASSQRLTPATNEKLFF
d_gene: TRBD1; j_gene: TRBJ1-4; v_gene: TRBV27; CDR3aa: CASSRQGYEKLFF
d_gene: TRBD2; j_gene: TRBJ2-3; v_gene: TRBV9; CDR3aa: CASSVGLAGIPNPSEQYF
d_gene: TRBD1; j_gene: TRBJ2-7; v_gene: TRBV5-1; CDR3aa: CASSTGTGDFYEQYF
d_gene: TRBD2; j_gene: TRBJ2-3; v_gene: TRBV2; CDR3aa: CASSKGLSTDTQYF
d_gene: -; j_gene: TRBJ2-6; v_gene: TRBV27; CDR3aa: CATRKAGVLSGANVLTF
d_gene: TRBD2; j_gene: TRBJ2-7; v_gene: TRBV2; CDR3aa: CASSALEREPYEQYF
d_gene: TRBD1; j_gene: TRBJ1-6; v_gene: TRBV4-1; CDR3aa: CASSQAVGQGGYPLHF
d_gene: TRBD1; j_gene: TRBJ1-4; v_gene: TRBV7-9; CDR3aa: CASSQGQTNEKLFF
d_gene: -; j_gene: TRBJ2-6; v_gene: TRBV6-1; CDR3aa: CASSVQGDGANVLTF
d_gene: -; j_gene: TRBJ2-7; v_gene: TRBV30; CDR3aa: CAWSGQESDEQYF
d_gene: -; j_gene: TRBJ2-7; v_gene: TRBV29-1; CDR3aa: CSVAVFSSYEQYF
d_gene: -; j_gene: TRBJ1-1; v_gene: TRBV18; CDR3aa: CASSRQPINTEAFF
d_gene: TRBD2; j_gene: TRBJ2-1; v_gene: TRBV5-1; CDR3aa: CASRFGLAGGQDEQFF
d_gene: -; j_gene: TRBJ1-4; v_gene: TRBV30; CDR3aa: CAWSKVRGTNEKLFF
d_gene: -; j_gene: TRBJ2-7; v_gene: TRBV20-1; CDR3aa: CSASPRDEQYF
d_gene: -; j_gene: TRBJ2-5; v_gene: TRBV19; CDR3aa: CASSGGGGETQYF
d_gene: -; j_gene: TRBJ1-1; v_gene: TRBV9; CDR3aa: CASSVGALNREAFF
d_gene: TRBD1; j_gene: TRBJ2-3; v_gene: TRBV28; CDR3aa: CASSLVGDRADTQYF
d_gene: TRBD2; j_gene: TRBJ2-3; v_gene: TRBV7-9; CDR3aa: CASSLVGGGATDTQYF
d_gene: -; j_gene: TRBJ1-1; v_gene: TRBV6-1; CDR3aa: CASGRQGTEAFF
d_gene: TRBD1; j_gene: TRBJ2-7; v_gene: TRBV7-3; CDR3aa: CASSLSTGEFYEQYF
d_gene: TRBD1; j_gene: TRBJ2-5; v_gene: TRBV11-2; CDR3aa: CASSFEGTGLETQYF
d_gene: TRBD2; j_gene: TRBJ2-5; v_gene: TRBV7-2; CDR3aa: CASSLSGRAETQYF
d_gene: TRBD2; j_gene: TRBJ2-1; v_gene: TRBV5-1; CDR3aa: CASSQTSGYNEQFF
d_gene: -; j_gene: TRBJ1-2; v_gene: TRBV28; CDR3aa: CASTVDSNYGYTF
d_gene: -; j_gene: TRBJ1-6; v_gene: TRBV1; CDR3aa: CTSSHRGHNSPLHF
d_gene: TRBD1; j_gene: TRBJ1-1; v_gene: TRBV2; CDR3aa: CASSERGGQGGTEAFF
d_gene: TRBD1; j_gene: TRBJ2-7; v_gene: TRBV5-1; CDR3aa: CASNNRDRAEQYF
d_gene: -; j_gene: TRBJ1-4; v_gene: TRBV19; CDR3aa: CASSQGPATNEKLFF
d_gene: -; j_gene: TRBJ1-1; v_gene: TRBV6-1; CDR3aa: CASSDFRVNTEAFF
d_gene: -; j_gene: TRBJ2-7; v_gene: TRBV28; CDR3aa: CASSLSGYEQYF
d_gene: -; j_gene: TRBJ2-3; v_gene: TRBV5-1; CDR3aa: CARGTPRGADTQYF
d_gene: -; j_gene: TRBJ1-6; v_gene: TRBV27; CDR3aa: CASRPSSYNSPLHF
d_gene: -; j_gene: TRBJ2-5; v_gene: TRBV20-1; CDR3aa: CSATLRETQYF
d_gene: -; j_gene: TRBJ2-5; v_gene: TRBV7-2; CDR3aa: CASSLGGLGETQYF
d_gene: TRBD1; j_gene: TRBJ2-1; v_gene: TRBV19; CDR3aa: CASTGTAFSNEQFF